These 22 T cell receptor beta chains originate from one sample sequenced in a study of shared clonotypes between healthy human individuals. Naive CD8 populations comprised CD45RO-negative cells positively selected for CCR7, excluding terminally differentiated effector memory CD45RA+ cells. Sequencing was performed with immunoSEQ multiplex PCR; in TCRdb, only in-frame clones are kept and a portion is missing. The repertoire holds some 2,100,000 clones, with around 93% as singletons. Material for sequencing was naive CD8+ T cells from PBMCs. These receptors were collected from a young man in good health. Some clones in this sample may be carry-over from other donors' samples.

V and J are TRBV19 and TRBJ2-3; 12 bases fit TRBD2. Germline V lookup: CDR1 LNHDA, CDR2 SQIVND (reference sequence). V lost 4 bases and J lost 3; bases outside the gene matches: 5. The CDR3 is 16 residues long. DNA for the CDR3: TGTGCCAGTAGTAGCCGACTAGCGGGAGAGACAGATACGCAGTATTTT. This codes for CASSSRLAGETDTQYF. The complete variable domain, with remaining parts taken from reference TRBV19 and TRBJ2-3, reads DGGITQSPKYLFRKEGQNVTLSCEQNLNHDAMYWYRQDPGQGLRLIYYSQIVNDFQKGDIAEGYSVSREKKESFPLTVTSAQKNPTAFYLCASSSRLAGETDTQYFGPGTRLTVL.

This chain connects TRBV5-1 to TRBJ1-1, with D uncertain. Between the trimmed V and J ends, which lost 0 bases and 1 base, there was a span of 13 bases. Germline loops: CDR1 SGHRS, CDR2 YFSETQ. The CDR3 length is 16 residues. The CDR3 DNA sequence: TGCGCCAGCAGCTTGGCTTGGGGAAGTAAGAACACTGAAGCTTTCTTT. Protein product: CASSLAWGSKNTEAFF.

This clone was recorded once. The chain combines TRBV2 with TRBJ2-2; TRBD1 is a possible D gene (5 bases). The V gene lost 6 bases and the J gene lost 5 bases, with 13 bases spanning the gap. The germline CDR1 and CDR2 sequences are SNHLY and FYNNEI. This CDR3 is 14 amino acids long. In DNA, the CDR3 is TGTGCCAGCAGCTTCAGGGTGTTGACCGGGGAGCTGTTTTTT. Its protein product is CASSFRVLTGELFF.

This clone appeared a few times. The CDR3 loop reads CATSRVRTDGYTF. DNA of the CDR3: TGTGCCACCAGCAGAGTTCGTACAGATGGCTACACCTTC. The V call is TRBV15, the J call TRBJ1-2; D gene ambiguous. Germline CDR1 reads LNHNV; CDR2 reads YYDKDF (reference sequence). V was clipped by 1 base and J by 6 bases, with 9 bases between them. The CDR3 extends over 13 amino acids.

The V gene is TRBV11-2, the J gene TRBJ2-1; TRBD2 might be the D (6 bases). The germline V and J ends were trimmed by 5 bases and 9 bases, with 23 bases remaining between them. This CDR3 is 16 amino acids long. CDR1 and CDR2 (germline): SGHAT, FQNNGV. The CDR3 sequence is CASSTGGLRRVGEQFF. The CDR3 region has the DNA TGTGCCAGCAGCACCGGAGGGCTTCGGCGGGTTGGTGAGCAGTTCTTC.

Turning to this clone: This sample includes further DNA sequences coding for the same CDR3. This chain joins TRBV27 and TRBJ1-1; D may be TRBD1 (5 bases). V lost 0 bases, J lost 4 bases, and 6 bases lay in between. Germline V gene data show CDR1 as MNHEY and CDR2 as SMNVEV (reference sequence). CDR3 size: 13 residues. The CDR3 protein is CASSLSRATEAFF. The CDR3 DNA follows: TGTGCCAGCAGTTTATCCAGGGCCACTGAAGCTTTCTTT.

The V call is TRBV14, the J call TRBJ2-7; 8 bases are a match to TRBD1. The germline gives CDR1 SGHDN, CDR2 FVKESK. This CDR3 spans 16 amino acids. The V gene end was trimmed by 0 bases and the J gene end by 2 bases; junction bases not matched to a gene: 6. CDR3 DNA: TGTGCCAGCAGCCAAGATGGGACAGGATTAGCCTACGAGCAGTACTTC. It translates to CASSQDGTGLAYEQYF. The whole variable domain, filled in from reference TRBV14 and TRBJ2-7, reads EAGVTQFPSHSVIEKGQTVTLRCDPISGHDNLYWYRRVMGKEIKFLLHFVKESKQDESGMPNNRFLAERTGGTYSTLKVQPAELEDSGVYFCASSQDGTGLAYEQYFGPGTRLTVT.

Comment on this clone: Other DNA sequences in this sample translate to the same CDR3. The V gene is TRBV18, the J gene TRBJ1-1, with D possibly TRBD1 on 5 matching bases. The CDR3 runs to 14 residues. Trimming pared 3 bases from V and 0 bases from J, leaving 8 bases between. The germline CDR1 and CDR2 sequences are KGHSH and LQKENI. The CDR3 DNA reads TGTGCCAGCTCACCCCCAGGGATGAACACTGAAGCTTTCTTT. Encoded protein: CASSPPGMNTEAFF.

The chain carries TRBV6-6 and TRBJ1-4, with a tentative D call TRBD1 (6 bases). The CDR3 spans 14 residues. The ends were cut back, 11 bases at V and 5 bases at J, with 18 bases in the middle. Germline CDR1 and CDR2: MNHNY and SVGAGI (reference sequence). CDR3 sequence (DNA): TGTGCCTCTTTCGCTGGGGGCAGAAATGAAAAACTGTTTTTT. Its protein product is CASFAGGRNEKLFF.

This clone was recorded a few times. V gene TRBV19 combines with J gene TRBJ1-1, with no clear D. The CDR3 is 15 amino acids. The germline V gene encodes CDR1 LNHDA and CDR2 SQIVND (reference sequence). V shed 4 bases and J shed 0 bases, with 12 bases lying between them. CDR3: CASSTPGPLNTEAFF. As DNA, the CDR3 is TGTGCCAGTAGTACCCCAGGCCCTTTGAACACTGAAGCTTTCTTT.

The chain carries TRBV7-9 and TRBJ1-1; 7 bases map to TRBD1. The germline V gene has CDR1 SEHNR and CDR2 FQNEAQ (reference sequence). The CDR3 runs 15 residues. After removal of 1 base from V and 8 bases from J, the junction contained 10 bases not matched to a gene. CDR3 nucleotides: TGTGCCAGCAGCTTAGAAACCAGGGGGGCAAAAGAAGCTTTCTTT. Protein: CASSLETRGAKEAFF.

The chain is built from TRBV5-6 and TRBJ2-5; TRBD1 aligns across 7 bases. The end of the DNA fits TRBJ2-7 better, so the J call may be wrong. The CDR3 length is 15 residues. CDR1 SGHDT and CDR2 YYEEEE come from the germline V gene. CDR3 region: CASSKRTGPRYEQYF. CDR3 DNA: TGTGCCAGCAGCAAGAGGACAGGTCCACGCTACGAGCAGTACTTC.

V usage is TRBV9 and J usage is TRBJ2-2; 12 positions match TRBD1. The V and J ends lost 5 bases and 8 bases, in that order; junction bases with no gene match: 7. The CDR3 sequence is 15 residues long. Germline CDR1 and CDR2: SGDLS and YYNGEE. The CDR3 DNA follows: TGTGCCAGCAGAGGGACAGGGGGCGAAGTTGGGGAGCTGTTTTTT. Protein product: CASRGTGGEVGELFF.

As for this clone: Other DNA sequences within the sample encode an identical CDR3. The chain links TRBV27 to TRBJ2-1, with D perhaps given as TRBD1 or TRBD2 (6 bases each). Deletions cut 0 bases from V and 7 bases from J, with 10 bases between. The CDR3 sequence is 14 residues long. CDR1 is MNHEY and CDR2 is SMNVEV in the germline V gene (reference sequence). This CDR3 is CASSLSGGLNEQFF. DNA of the CDR3: TGTGCCAGCAGTTTATCTGGGGGGCTGAATGAGCAGTTCTTC.

The chain couples TRBV29-1 to TRBJ1-2, with 8 bases identical to TRBD1. CDR3 length: 14 residues. Germline trimming cut 5 bases from V and 1 base from J; bases unmatched to any gene: 6. Per germline, CDR1 SQVTM and CDR2 ANQGSEA. The CDR3 is CSVYSGQGNYGYTF. The CDR3 DNA reads TGCAGCGTTTACTCCGGACAGGGTAACTATGGCTACACCTTC.

The chain combines TRBV9 with TRBJ2-1, with a tentative D call TRBD1 (6 bases). V shed 3 bases and J shed 0 bases, with 13 bases lying between them. The CDR3 sequence is 16 residues long. The germline V gene has CDR1 SGDLS and CDR2 YYNGEE. As DNA, the CDR3 is TGTGCCAGCAGCGAGAGGGGGTTAAGCTCCTACAATGAGCAGTTCTTC. Translation gives CASSERGLSSYNEQFF. Full variable domain (missing parts from reference TRBV9 and TRBJ2-1): DSGVTQTPKHLITATGQRVTLRCSPRSGDLSVYWYQQSLDQGLQFLIQYYNGEERAKGNILERFSAQQFPDLHSELNLSSLELGDSALYFCASSERGLSSYNEQFFGPGTRLTVL.

The chain couples TRBV14 to TRBJ2-1; 11 bases match TRBD2. The CDR3 has 19 amino acids. Germline values: CDR1 SGHDN, CDR2 FVKESK. With 2 bases clipped from V and 0 bases from J, the junction kept 9 bases outside the gene matches. The CDR3 here is CASSQKLAGENSSYNEQFF. CDR3 sequence (DNA): TGTGCCAGCAGCCAAAAACTAGCGGGAGAGAACAGCTCCTACAATGAGCAGTTCTTC. Full variable domain (rest looked up from reference TRBV14 and TRBJ2-1): EAGVTQFPSHSVIEKGQTVTLRCDPISGHDNLYWYRRVMGKEIKFLLHFVKESKQDESGMPNNRFLAERTGGTYSTLKVQPAELEDSGVYFCASSQKLAGENSSYNEQFFGPGTRLTVL.

V gene TRBV11-2 combines with J gene TRBJ2-7, with a weak D call TRBD1 (6 bases). V shed 5 bases and J shed 10 bases, with 15 bases lying between them. This CDR3 has 12 residues. Germline V gives CDR1 SGHAT, CDR2 FQNNGV. The CDR3 loop reads CASSNPPGQQYF. The CDR3 DNA sequence: TGTGCCAGCAGCAACCCGCCGGGACAACAGTACTTC.

This chain uses TRBV29-1 with TRBJ2-7; the match to TRBD2 covers 10 bases. Germline loops: CDR1 SQVTM, CDR2 ANQGSEA. After removal of 6 bases from V and 3 bases from J, the junction contained 5 bases not matched to a gene. The CDR3 extends over 13 amino acids. This CDR3 is CSVRRTSGYEQYF. CDR3 sequence (DNA): TGCAGCGTCCGCCGGACTAGCGGCTACGAGCAGTACTTC.

This chain uses TRBV2 with TRBJ2-7; 9 nucleotides agree with TRBD1. From germline, CDR1 is SNHLY and CDR2 FYNNEI. The CDR3 is 13 amino acids. J was trimmed by 6 bases and V by 6 bases; bases with no gene match: 6. In nucleotides, the CDR3 is TGTGCCAGCAGACCTCGGACAGGGGTCGAGCAGTACTTC. Residues: CASRPRTGVEQYF.

The chain carries TRBV4-2 and TRBJ2-1, with TRBD2 matching 15 bases. The germline V gene has CDR1 LGHNA and CDR2 YNFKEQ. V was clipped by 4 bases and J by 0 bases; unmatched bases: 4. This CDR3 is 18 amino acids long. CDR3 sequence reads: CASSRGTSGRYSYNEQFF. The CDR3 DNA reads as TGTGCCAGCAGCCGAGGGACTAGCGGGAGGTACTCCTACAATGAGCAGTTCTTC.

This chain joins TRBV15 and TRBJ2-3, with D uncertain. This CDR3 contains 15 residues. Germline values: CDR1 LNHNV, CDR2 YYDKDF (reference sequence). The V and J ends lost 4 bases and 1 base respectively, with 12 bases between them. Here the CDR3 DNA reads TGTGCCACCAGCAAAATGTACAAAGGCACAGATACGCAGTATTTT. Translated, it gives CATSKMYKGTDTQYF.